These 21 T cell receptor beta chains originate from one sample sequenced in a study of blood T cells in healthy people across ages. For the second PCR, which ran for about 6 to 11 cycles, a sample-barcoded 5' primer and a J-beta primer mix were used. MiXCR, applied by TCRdb to the 5' RACE reads, yields one record per CDR3 protein. Of fewer than 800,000 distinct CDR3 sequences in the sample, about 32% were seen once. The sample consisted of blood. The receptors were gathered from an elderly woman in good health.

The chain has TRBV20-1 and TRBJ2-5, with 10 bases aligning to TRBD2. With 1 base clipped from V and 7 bases from J, the junction kept 9 bases outside the gene matches. The CDR3 runs to 15 residues. Germline assignment: CDR1 DFQATT and CDR2 SNEGSKA (reference sequence). In nucleotides, the CDR3 is TGCAGTGCTAGAGGTTTGGGGACTAGCGTGACGACCCAGTACTTC. Translating it yields CSARGLGTSVTTQYF.

This clonotype came up a few times. The chain joins TRBV7-2 to TRBJ1-2; D might be TRBD1 (5 bases). The CDR3 runs 13 residues. Germline CDR1 SGHTA, CDR2 FQGNSA. V gave up 5 bases and J gave up 8 bases, with 15 bases separating them. This CDR3 is CASSPISRDGYTF. The CDR3 DNA reads as TGTGCCAGCAGCCCGATATCCAGGGACGGCTACACCTTC.

Ten or more counts support this clonotype. The chain recombines TRBV15 with TRBJ1-5, with a weak D call TRBD1 (5 bases). This CDR3 has 15 residues. The V end lost 3 bases, the J end lost 3 bases, and 12 bases lay between the germline ends. The germline V gene encodes CDR1 LNHNV and CDR2 YYDKDF (reference sequence). Here the CDR3 DNA reads TGTGCCACCAGCAGCTACCGCGGGGCCAATCAGCCCCAGCATTTT. Translating it yields CATSSYRGANQPQHF.

The chain carries TRBV5-1 and TRBJ1-1; D remains unclear. Germline values: CDR1 SGHRS, CDR2 YFSETQ. Deletions cut 4 bases from V and 3 bases from J, with 16 bases between. The CDR3 is 15 amino acids. The CDR3 DNA reads TGCGCCAGCAGCAGACCTCAGGATGGCGACACTGAAGCTTTCTTT. Translation: CASSRPQDGDTEAFF. Full variable domain (rest looked up from reference TRBV5-1 and TRBJ1-1): KAGVTQTPRYLIKTRGQQVTLSCSPISGHRSVSWYQQTPGQGLQFLFEYFSETQRNKGNFPGRFSGRQFSNSRSEMNVSTLELGDSALYLCASSRPQDGDTEAFFGQGTRLTVV.

V usage is TRBV5-1 and J usage is TRBJ2-5; D unresolved. Germline lookup yields CDR1 SGHRS and CDR2 YFSETQ. There are 14 residues in the CDR3. Trimming left V 4 bases short and J 3 bases short, with 13 bases between. The CDR3 DNA reads TGCGCCAGCAGCCCCGGCTCCACGGAAGAGACCCAGTACTTC. It yields the protein CASSPGSTEETQYF. The full variable domain, rest sourced from reference TRBV5-1 and TRBJ2-5, is KAGVTQTPRYLIKTRGQQVTLSCSPISGHRSVSWYQQTPGQGLQFLFEYFSETQRNKGNFPGRFSGRQFSNSRSEMNVSTLELGDSALYLCASSPGSTEETQYFGPGTRLLVL.

This clonotype was observed a single time. One end of the junction varies from germline; a read error may be responsible. The chain carries TRBV12-3 or TRBV12-4 and TRBJ1-4; D is uncertain. CDR3 length: 14 amino acids. CDR3 amino acids: CAGSPRVTNERLFF. In DNA, the CDR3 is TGTGCCGGCAGTCCTAGGGTTACTAATGAAAGACTGTTTTTT.

The rearrangement uses TRBV12-3 or TRBV12-4 and TRBJ2-7; TRBD2 agrees at 8 bases. V lost 5 bases, J lost 7 bases, and 13 bases stayed unmatched. CDR3 size: 15 residues. This chain's CDR3 is CASSDLAGGGGEQYF. Here the CDR3 DNA reads TGTGCCAGCAGTGACCTAGCGGGCGGAGGGGGGGAGCAGTACTTC.

The rearrangement joins TRBV7-9 to TRBJ1-4; no firm D call. V was shortened by 1 base and J by 2 bases, with 5 bases between the two germline ends. CDR1 SEHNR and CDR2 FQNEAQ come from the germline V gene (reference sequence). The CDR3 contains 14 residues. CDR3 nucleotides: TGTGCCAGCAGCTTAGTACAGACTAATGAAAAACTGTTTTTT. Its protein product is CASSLVQTNEKLFF.

The V and J genes are TRBV30 and TRBJ1-3; D unresolved. Trimming shortened V by 3 bases and J by 0 bases, and 21 bases separated the two germline ends. Germline V lookup: CDR1 GTSNPN, CDR2 SVGIG (reference sequence). The CDR3 is 18 amino acids. The CDR3 DNA is TGTGCCTGGAGGGGCCGAAAGAGGACTTACAGCTCTGGAAACACCATATATTTT. Its translation is CAWRGRKRTYSSGNTIYF.

There are many counts of this clonotype. This rearrangement joins TRBV6-1 to TRBJ1-5, with D unresolved. V lost 8 bases and J 10 bases, leaving 21 bases between the germline ends. In germline, CDR1 is MNHNS, CDR2 SASEGT. CDR3 size: 14 residues. The CDR3 protein is CASLPRTNFAPQHF. The CDR3 region has the DNA TGTGCCAGCCTTCCTCGGACTAATTTTGCCCCCCAGCATTTT.

The CDR3 here is CASSTPGTASSGANVLTF. The CDR3 coding sequence is TGTGCCAGCAGCACCCCCGGGACAGCCTCCTCTGGGGCCAACGTCCTGACTTTC. This chain links TRBV3-1 with TRBJ2-6, with 7 bases identical to TRBD1. V trimming: 5 bases; J trimming: 0 bases; junction bases outside the gene matches: 10. The CDR3 runs to 18 residues. CDR1 and CDR2 from the germline V gene are LGHDT and YNNKEL (reference sequence).

This clonotype has a handful of counts. This chain connects TRBV27 to TRBJ1-4; 7 nucleotides line up with TRBD1. In germline, CDR1 is MNHEY, CDR2 SMNVEV (reference sequence). The CDR3 spans 13 residues. The CDR3 DNA is TGTACCCCTTTCACAGGGGTAGTGGAAAAACTGTTTTTT. Translated, it gives CTPFTGVVEKLFF.

The sample holds many counts of this clonotype. This chain joins TRBV5-6 and TRBJ2-3, with TRBD2 matching over 11 bases. CDR3 size: 16 residues. The J segment lost 7 bases and the V segment lost 3 bases, leaving 10 bases of the junction unmatched. Germline-derived CDR1 and CDR2 are SGHDT and YYEEEE. This CDR3 is CASSSVTTSGGHTQYF. The CDR3 bases are TGTGCCAGCAGCTCGGTGACTACTAGCGGGGGACATACGCAGTATTTT.

This clonotype was picked up many times. CDR3 nucleotides: TGTGCCAGCAGTTTGATGGCAGGGGCCGCCGCGGGCGAGCAGTACTTC. It specifies CASSLMAGAAAGEQYF. V is TRBV28 and J is TRBJ2-7, with D perhaps TRBD1 (6 bases). CDR1 is MDHEN, CDR2 SYDVKM, per germline. CDR3 length: 16 amino acids. V was cut by 3 bases and J by 6 bases, with 21 bases left in between.

Regarding this clonotype: This may arise from a read error, as a much more abundant clone is one base away. This sequence joins TRBV7-2 and TRBJ2-5; 11 bases agree with TRBD2. The CDR3 has 16 residues. CDR1 is SGHTA and CDR2 is FQGNSA in the germline V gene. After removal of 0 bases from V and 5 bases from J, the junction contained 5 bases not matched to a gene. CDR3 bases: TGTGCCAGCAGCTTAGCGAAAACTAGCGGGGGTGAGACCCAGTACTTC. Its translation: CASSLAKTSGGETQYF.

Details on this clonotype: It may be a read error: a sequence one base away is much more abundant. The V gene is TRBV6-1, the J gene TRBJ2-7; TRBD2 might be the D (6 bases). V was shortened by 11 bases and J by 0 bases, with 17 bases between the two germline ends. The CDR3 is made up of 14 amino acids. Looked up from germline, CDR1 is MNHNS and CDR2 is SASEGT. The CDR3: CAGRWGDFSYEQYF. The CDR3 nucleotides read TGTGCCGGCCGATGGGGGGACTTCTCCTACGAGCAGTACTTC.

The chain joins TRBV6-5 to TRBJ2-5; perhaps TRBD2 as D (7 bases). Germline V CDR1 and CDR2: MNHEY, SVGAGI. Trimming removed 8 bases from V and 2 bases from J, with 18 bases in between. The CDR3 runs 15 residues. CDR3 protein: CASRQGGAGQETQYF. The CDR3 region has the DNA TGTGCCAGCCGTCAAGGGGGAGCGGGGCAAGAGACCCAGTACTTC.

Concerning this clonotype: The germline gene is not matched at one end of the junction; a read error may be the cause. The CDR3 bases are TGTACCACCAGCAGAGATGGTAGGGAGCAGTTCTTC. Encoded protein: CTTSRDGREQFF. This chain uses TRBV15 with TRBJ2-1; D is uncertain. The germline CDR1 and CDR2 sequences are LNHNV and YYDKDF (reference sequence). There are 12 residues in the CDR3. The full variable domain, completed using reference TRBV15 and TRBJ2-1, is DAMVIQNPRYQVTQFGKPVTLSCSQTLNHNVMYWYQQKSSQAPKLLFHYYDKDFNNEADTPDNFQSRRPNTSFCFLDIRSPGLGDTAMYLCTTSRDGREQFFGPGTRLTVL.

At least ten counts were recorded for this clonotype. The chain combines TRBV15 with TRBJ2-2; D is unresolved. V was clipped by 1 base and J by 1 base, with 4 bases between them. The CDR3 is 14 residues long. Germline assignment: CDR1 LNHNV and CDR2 YYDKDF (reference sequence). The DNA for the CDR3 is TGTGCCACCAGCAGAGGCGGGAACACCGGGGAGCTGTTTTTT. Translating gives CATSRGGNTGELFF. Full variable domain (missing parts from reference TRBV15 and TRBJ2-2): DAMVIQNPRYQVTQFGKPVTLSCSQTLNHNVMYWYQQKSSQAPKLLFHYYDKDFNNEADTPDNFQSRRPNTSFCFLDIRSPGLGDTAMYLCATSRGGNTGELFFGEGSRLTVL.

V gene TRBV12-3 or TRBV12-4 combines with J gene TRBJ2-1; the D gene is possibly TRBD1 (7 bases). The CDR3 covers 14 residues. V was pared by 8 bases and J by 13 bases, with 24 bases between. The CDR3 DNA sequence: TGTGCCAGCTCATCCAGGGGGGTTCAGGAGACCCAGTTCTTC. It specifies CASSSRGVQETQFF.

Points on this clonotype: A much larger clone lies a single base off, so this may be a read error. This chain connects TRBV7-2 to TRBJ2-7; D remains ambiguous. Germline V gene data show CDR1 as SGHTA and CDR2 as FQGNSA. V was pared by 1 base and J by 7 bases, with 14 bases between. The CDR3 consists of 14 residues. In nucleotides, the CDR3 is TGTGCCAGCAGCTTAGGGAGTTTGGTCGGGGAGCAGTACTTC. Encoded protein: CASSLGSLVGEQYF. Using reference TRBV7-2 and TRBJ2-7 for the parts outside the CDR3, the full variable domain is GAGVSQSPSNKVTEKGKDVELRCDPISGHTALYWYRQSLGQGLEFLIYFQGNSAPDKSGLPSDRFSAERTGGSVSTLTIQRTQQEDSAVYLCASSLGSLVGEQYFGPGTRLTVT.